These T cell receptor beta chains were read from a single sample in a study of T cell repertoires in cytomegalovirus infection. Each CDR3 protein gets one entry after TCRdb re-called the reads with MiXCR. This sample yields 150,000 to 200,000 distinct CDR3 sequences, of which roughly 19% are seen a single time; less than 3% belongs to the top ten. Sequenced material: PBMCs. Receptors were obtained from a human donor in good health (CMV status not recorded). Some clones in this sample may be carry-over from other donors' samples. CDR3s include the opening cysteine and the closing phenylalanine or tryptophan. D genes are given only for firm matches. The size field is filled for only some rows; it gives once, few, many or a size class.

j_gene	d_gene	v_gene	abundance	CDR3nt	CDR3aa
TRBJ1-1	TRBD1	TRBV20-1	.	TGCAGTGCTCTCCGGGACAGGGTCCTCACTGAAGCTTTCTTT	CSALRDRVLTEAFF
TRBJ2-3	TRBD2	TRBV7-2	few	TGTGCCAGCAGCCCGATGAAGCGGGGCGGGGCAGATACGCAGTATTTT	CASSPMKRGGADTQYF
TRBJ2-1	.	TRBV7-2	many	TGTGCCAGCAGCTTAGTCAGGGCCAATGAGCAGTTCTTC	CASSLVRANEQFF
TRBJ2-5	.	TRBV28	few	TGTGCCAGCAGTCCCAACGTGTACCAAGAGACCCAGTACTTC	CASSPNVYQETQYF
TRBJ2-7	.	TRBV24-1	.	TGTGCCACCAGTGCCCCAGGCTCCTACGAGCAGTACTTC	CATSAPGSYEQYF
TRBJ2-7	TRBD2	TRBV7-6	many	TGTGCCAGCAGCTTAGTGGAGGGACTAGCGGGAGGGCCCCCCTTCTACGAGCAGTACTTC	CASSLVEGLAGGPPFYEQYF
TRBJ2-5	.	TRBV5-6	.	TGTGCCAGCAGCCCCAGACCATTCCAAGAGACCCAGTACTTC	CASSPRPFQETQYF
TRBJ2-3	.	TRBV7-9	many	TGTGCCAGCAGCTCGGTCACAGATACGCAGTATTTT	CASSSVTDTQYF
TRBJ1-2	.	TRBV7-2	many	TGTGCCAGCAGCTTAGGACATTCTCCCAACTATGGCTACACCTTC	CASSLGHSPNYGYTF
TRBJ2-6	.	TRBV6-1	few	TGTGCCAGCAGTCCCGTGGGGGCCGTGGCCAACGTCCTGACTTTC	CASSPVGAVANVLTF
TRBJ2-6	.	TRBV11-3	few	TGTGCCAGCAGGTCCGGTACCTCGTTCTCTGGGGCCAACGTCCTGACTTTC	CASRSGTSFSGANVLTF
TRBJ1-5	.	TRBV6-2/TRBV6-3	.	TGTGCCAGCAGTTACTCCGGAATTAATCAGCCCCAGCATTTT	CASSYSGINQPQHF
TRBJ2-2	.	TRBV12-3/TRBV12-4	.	TGTGCCAGCAGTCCCACAGGTTTCTCGAACACCGGGGAGCTGTTTTTT	CASSPTGFSNTGELFF
TRBJ1-5	.	TRBV7-2	.	TGTGCCAGCAGCTTGGGGTGGGGTCAGCCCCAGCATTTT	CASSLGWGQPQHF
TRBJ2-2	.	TRBV6-4	few	TGTGCCAGCAGCCAACTTACAGGGACCGGGGAGCTGTTTTTT	CASSQLTGTGELFF
TRBJ1-2	TRBD1	TRBV7-8	many	TGTGCCAGCAGCCAAGAAGGACAGGACTATGGCTACACCTTC	CASSQEGQDYGYTF
TRBJ2-3	.	TRBV20-1	few	TGCAGTGCTCTCCGGTTTGAAAAAAGCACAGATACGCAGTATTTT	CSALRFEKSTDTQYF
TRBJ2-1	.	TRBV7-2	many	TGTGCCAGCAGCTTAGAAGACTACAATGAGCAGTTCTTC	CASSLEDYNEQFF
TRBJ2-7	TRBD1	TRBV7-3	.	TGTGCCAGCAGCTCCTCAGGGGGCCTCGACGAGCAGCACTTC	CASSSSGGLDEQHF
TRBJ2-1	.	TRBV5-1	.	TGCGCCAGCAGGCGAGGATCGACAACAAACAATGAGCAGTTCTTC	CASRRGSTTNNEQFF
TRBJ1-1	.	TRBV5-6	.	TGTGCCAGCAGCTTGCTCCTAGGCGGGGGGCCCAACACTGAAGCTTTCTTT	CASSLLLGGGPNTEAFF
TRBJ2-5	TRBD2	TRBV6-2/TRBV6-3	few	TGTGCCAGCACCCGGGAGGGGGTTTCGGGAGAGACCCAGTACTTC	CASTREGVSGETQYF
TRBJ1-4	TRBD1	TRBV7-2	many	TGTGCCAGCAGCTTTACTACAGGGGGCCTCGGTGAAAAACTGTTTTTT	CASSFTTGGLGEKLFF
TRBJ2-1	.	TRBV14	few	TGTGCCAGCAGCCAGCTGAGACACGGAAGGAATTTAAGGAATGAGCAGTTCTTC	CASSQLRHGRNLRNEQFF
TRBJ1-2	.	TRBV24-1	.	TGTGCCACCAGTGGAGGGGCCGACTATGGCTACACCTTC	CATSGGADYGYTF
TRBJ2-7	TRBD1	TRBV2	.	TGTGCCAGCAGTGACGACAGGGGGCTGGGTTCCTACGAGCAGTACTTC	CASSDDRGLGSYEQYF
TRBJ1-2	TRBD1	TRBV5-1	.	TGCGCCAGCAGTCCCGGGACAGGCGGGGACTACACCTTC	CASSPGTGGDYTF
TRBJ2-7	.	TRBV20-1	once	TGCAGTGCTAAACACCGGGGGACCTCCTACGAGCAGTACTTC	CSAKHRGTSYEQYF
TRBJ2-1	.	TRBV7-2	many	TGTGCCAGCAGCTACGAACACAGGGACTACAATGAGCAGTTCTTC	CASSYEHRDYNEQFF
TRBJ1-2	TRBD1	TRBV3-1	few	TGTGCCAGCAGCCATACCGGGACAGCCTATAACTATGGCTACACCTTC	CASSHTGTAYNYGYTF
TRBJ1-5	.	TRBV11-3	.	TGTGCCAGCAGCTTAGCTCAGGGGCACAGACAGCCCCAGCATTTT	CASSLAQGHRQPQHF
TRBJ1-5	TRBD1	TRBV7-2	many	TGTGCCAGCAGGGGGACAGGCCGCAATCAGCCCCAGCATTTT	CASRGTGRNQPQHF
TRBJ1-1	.	TRBV7-4	.	TGTGCCAGCAGATTAGGAGAGTTTACAGGAGGCGCTGAAGCTTTCTTT	CASRLGEFTGGAEAFF
TRBJ2-7	.	TRBV7-2	many	TGTGCCAGTCTCCTAGCGCTGAGCTCCTACGAGCAGTACTTC	CASLLALSSYEQYF
TRBJ2-1	TRBD2	TRBV7-3	many	TGTGCCAGCAGTTGGGGGAGGGGTCTCGGCAATGAGCAGTTCTTC	CASSWGRGLGNEQFF
TRBJ2-1	.	TRBV20-1	few	TGCAGTGTCCGTAGGCAGCTCAATGAGCAGTTCTTC	CSVRRQLNEQFF
TRBJ2-3	TRBD1	TRBV28	.	TGTGCCAGCAGCCGGGACAGGGGAAAATCTAGCACAGATACGCAGTATTTT	CASSRDRGKSSTDTQYF
TRBJ1-1	.	TRBV7-8	.	TGTGCCAGCAGCTTAGCTCCGGGGACTGAAGCTTTCTTT	CASSLAPGTEAFF
TRBJ2-7	.	TRBV7-6	few	TGTGCCAGCAGCCACGCCGGCATCTCCTACGAGCAGTACTTC	CASSHAGISYEQYF
TRBJ2-1	.	TRBV20-1	few	TGCAGTGCTAGAGATTTTCGAGGGAATGAGCAGTTCTTC	CSARDFRGNEQFF
TRBJ2-5	TRBD1	TRBV7-6	few	TGTGCCAGCAGCTCGCCGGGACAGGGGGAGACCCAGTACTTC	CASSSPGQGETQYF
TRBJ1-4	TRBD1	TRBV7-2	.	TGTGCCAGCAGCTTAGTAGGGACAGGGTACGAAAAACTGTTTTTT	CASSLVGTGYEKLFF
TRBJ1-2	TRBD1	TRBV6-5	.	TGTGCCAGCAGAACACAGGGGGCGCAAGGCTACACCTTC	CASRTQGAQGYTF
TRBJ1-1	.	TRBV19	.	TGTGCCAGTACCCATTTGGGACTAGGCGAAGCTTTCTTT	CASTHLGLGEAFF
TRBJ2-5	.	TRBV12-3/TRBV12-4	many	TGTGCCAGCAGTTTCCGGACAGCTCAAGAGACCCAGTACTTC	CASSFRTAQETQYF
TRBJ1-1	TRBD1	TRBV12-3/TRBV12-4	.	TGTGCCAGCAGACTTCAGGGGGGGAACACTGAAGCTTTCTTT	CASRLQGGNTEAFF
TRBJ2-7	TRBD2	TRBV28	few	TGTGCCAGCAGGGAAAGCGGGAGGCTCTACGAGCAGTACTTC	CASRESGRLYEQYF
TRBJ1-1	TRBD1	TRBV19	.	TGTGCCAGTAGTCCCCGGACAGGGGCTAACACTGAAGCTTTCTTT	CASSPRTGANTEAFF
TRBJ2-1	.	TRBV24-1	few	TGTGCCACCAGTGATACTCGTGGGAATGAGCAGTTCTTC	CATSDTRGNEQFF
TRBJ2-1	.	TRBV27	.	TGTGCCAGCAGTTTAAGGGTTAGTGACTACAATGAGCAGTTCTTC	CASSLRVSDYNEQFF
TRBJ1-1	.	TRBV10-3	few	TGTGCCATCAGTCCCCAGGGAACTGAAGCTTTCTTT	CAISPQGTEAFF
TRBJ2-7	.	TRBV18	few	TGTGCCAGCTCCCCGGGCCGGGCCTACGAGCAGTACTTC	CASSPGRAYEQYF
TRBJ2-1	TRBD2	TRBV12-3/TRBV12-4	few	TGTGCCAGCTCCGGACTAGCGGGCCCCTACAATGAGCAGTTCTTC	CASSGLAGPYNEQFF
TRBJ2-1	.	TRBV11-3	few	TGTGCCAGCAGCCTGGGGCGGTCCTACAATGAGCAGTTCTTC	CASSLGRSYNEQFF
TRBJ1-6	.	TRBV11-2	.	TGTGCCAGCAAGCGGGGCGAGTTGTCGAATTCACCCCTCCACTTT	CASKRGELSNSPLHF
TRBJ2-7	TRBD2	TRBV5-4	.	TGTGCCAGCAGCTTGCCCGGACTAGCGGGTCTATCCTACGAGCAGTACTTC	CASSLPGLAGLSYEQYF
TRBJ1-1	.	TRBV20-1	.	TGCAGTGCTAGGGGCCGGGGAGAAACTGAAGCTTTCTTT	CSARGRGETEAFF
TRBJ1-5	TRBD1	TRBV6-2/TRBV6-3	few	TGTGCCAGCTCCGGGGACCGGACAGGGGGCAAGGGACAGCCCCAGCATTTT	CASSGDRTGGKGQPQHF